This TCR beta chain stems from a study of T-cell reconstitution after alpha-beta-depleted transplantation in children. Per germline, CDR1 SGHDT and CDR2 YYEEEE. V was clipped by 1 base and J by 0 bases, with 14 bases between them. This CDR3 has 17 residues. During its preparation, the TCRbeta library received unique molecular identifiers. TCRdb reanalysed the PCR reads using MiXCR and keeps one entry per CDR3 protein. The data contain about 980,000 distinct CDR3 sequences, about 26% of them singletons. The chain carries TRBV5-6 and TRBJ2-1; D not resolved. The clonotype was recovered from a boy younger than two who had a stem cell transplant for SCID, so the T cells may come from the graft donor. Sequences were derived from PBMCs, mostly from graft donor cells, sampled 360 days after TCRalphabeta/CD19-depleted stem cell transplant. The CDR3 DNA reads as TGTGCCAGCAGCTTGCTGAGGCACTACACCTCCTACAATGAGCAGTTCTTC. Amino acid sequence: CASSLLRHYTSYNEQFF.